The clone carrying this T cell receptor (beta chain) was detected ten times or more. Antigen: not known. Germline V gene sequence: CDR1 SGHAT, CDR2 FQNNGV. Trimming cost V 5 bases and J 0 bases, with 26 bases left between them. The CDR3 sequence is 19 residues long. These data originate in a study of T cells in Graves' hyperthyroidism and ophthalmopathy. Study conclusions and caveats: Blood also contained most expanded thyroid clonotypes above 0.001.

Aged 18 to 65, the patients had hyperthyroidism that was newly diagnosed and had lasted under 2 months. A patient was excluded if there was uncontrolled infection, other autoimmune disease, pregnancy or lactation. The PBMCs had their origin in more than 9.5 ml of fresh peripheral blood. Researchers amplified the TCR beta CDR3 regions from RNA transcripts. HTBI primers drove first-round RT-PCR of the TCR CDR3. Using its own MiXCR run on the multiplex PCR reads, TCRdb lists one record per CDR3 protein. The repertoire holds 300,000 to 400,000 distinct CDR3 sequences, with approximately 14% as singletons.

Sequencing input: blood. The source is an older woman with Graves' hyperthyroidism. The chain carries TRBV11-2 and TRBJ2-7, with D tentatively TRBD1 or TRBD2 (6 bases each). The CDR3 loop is CASSQGRDWRAWYSYEQYF. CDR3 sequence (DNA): TGTGCCAGCAGCCAGGGGCGGGACTGGCGCGCCTGGTACTCCTACGAGCAGTACTTC. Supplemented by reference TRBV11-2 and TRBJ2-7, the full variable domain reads EAGVAQSPRYKIIEKRQSVAFWCNPISGHATLYWYQQILGQGPKLLIQFQNNGVVDDSQLPKDRFSAERLKGVDSTLKIQPAKLEDSAVYLCASSQGRDWRAWYSYEQYFGPGTRLTVT.